The T cell receptor (beta chain) described here comes from a study of blood T cells in healthy people across ages. In regard to this clonotype: The junction departs from the called germline gene at one end, perhaps through a read error.

The CDR3 covers 12 residues. CDR1 SQVTM and CDR2 ANQGSEA come from the germline V gene. A second PCR, run for roughly 6 to 11 cycles, used a sample-barcoded 5' primer plus a J-beta primer mix. One entry per CDR3 protein results from TCRdb running MiXCR on the 5' RACE reads. Of approximately 1.5 million distinct CDR3 sequences listed, around 40% were seen once; the top ten hold approximately 4%. The chain carries TRBV29-1 and TRBJ2-3, with D perhaps TRBD1 (5 bases). Material for sequencing was blood. The TCR sequence derives from a woman aged 18-29 years in good health. The CDR3 DNA sequence: TGCAGCGTTGCACAGGACACAGATACGCGGTATTTT. Amino acids: CSVAQDTDTRYF.